This entry lists 3 T cell receptor beta chains sequenced from one sample in a study of blood T cell repertoires in COVID-19. Libraries were prepared by immunoSEQ multiplex PCR; TCRdb keeps only in-frame clonotypes and omits some of them. The data show around 330,000 clones, over 75% seen once. Sequenced input: PBMCs or T cells enriched from blood (not recorded which). The receptor source for this set is a woman aged 40-49 years who had recovered from COVID-19.

The rearrangement uses TRBV7-2 and TRBJ2-1; weak D call: TRBD1 (6 bases). The V end lost 1 base, the J end lost 4 bases, and 11 bases lay between the germline ends. Per germline, CDR1 SGHTA and CDR2 FQGNSA. The CDR3 length is 15 residues. The CDR3 coding sequence is TGTGCCAGCAGCTTAGTCAGGGGTGCGTACAATGAGCAGTTCTTC. As protein: CASSLVRGAYNEQFF.

The chain carries TRBV29-1 and TRBJ2-7; D perhaps matches TRBD2 (7 bases). V gave up 3 bases and J gave up 5 bases, with 20 bases separating them. The CDR3 length is 15 residues. Per germline, CDR1 SQVTM and CDR2 ANQGSEA. The CDR3 DNA sequence: TGCAGCGTTGAGGGGGGGGCTGGCGGTGCGGACGAGCAGTACTTC. Amino acid sequence: CSVEGGAGGADEQYF.

J is TRBJ2-1 and V is TRBV29-1, with a weak D call TRBD2 (5 bases). Germline CDR1 is SQVTM and CDR2 is ANQGSEA. The ends were cut back, 4 bases at V and 9 bases at J, with 7 bases in the middle. CDR3 length: 10 residues. CDR3 DNA sequence: TGCAGCGTTGTGGGGAGTGAGCAGTTCTTC. It yields the protein CSVVGSEQFF.